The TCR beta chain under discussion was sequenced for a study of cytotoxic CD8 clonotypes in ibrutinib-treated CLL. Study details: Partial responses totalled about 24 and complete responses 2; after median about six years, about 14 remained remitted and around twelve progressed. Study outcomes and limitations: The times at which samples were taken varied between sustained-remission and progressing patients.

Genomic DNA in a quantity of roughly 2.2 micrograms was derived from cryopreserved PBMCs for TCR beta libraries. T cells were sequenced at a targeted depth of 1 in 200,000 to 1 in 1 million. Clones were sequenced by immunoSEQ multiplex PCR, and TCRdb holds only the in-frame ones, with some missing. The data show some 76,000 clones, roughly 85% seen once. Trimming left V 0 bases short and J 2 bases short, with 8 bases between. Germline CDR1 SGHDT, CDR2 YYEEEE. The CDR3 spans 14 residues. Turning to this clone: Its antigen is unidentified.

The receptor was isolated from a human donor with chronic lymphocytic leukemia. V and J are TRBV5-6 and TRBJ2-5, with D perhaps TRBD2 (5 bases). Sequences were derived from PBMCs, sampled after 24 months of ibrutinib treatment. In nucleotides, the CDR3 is TGTGCCAGCAGCTTGGTAGCGTATCAAGAGACCCAGTACTTC. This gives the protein CASSLVAYQETQYF.